The 4 T cell receptor beta chains listed next were all sequenced from one sample in a study of glioma-infiltrating T cells. TCR alpha and beta CDR3 regions were amplified from RNA using iRepertoire nested multiplex PCR. Via MiXCR, TCRdb re-called the multiplex PCR reads, giving one row per CDR3 protein. The profile covers about 400,000 distinct CDR3 sequences, with 41% appearing a single time and around 12% taken by the ten largest. Sequencing input: glioma tissue, nonneoplastic brain tissue, or PBMCs (not recorded which). These receptors were obtained from a human donor with low-grade glioma or glioblastoma, undergoing nonglioma brain surgery, or in good health (not recorded which).

V usage is TRBV11-3 and J usage is TRBJ2-1, with TRBD2 matching 9 bases. The CDR3 is made up of 13 amino acids. V was clipped by 11 bases and J by 8 bases; unmatched bases: 10. CDR1 and CDR2 from the germline V gene are SGHNT and YENEEA. The CDR3 spells CASGSGSGDEQFF. CDR3 in DNA: TGTGCCTCTGGTAGCGGGAGTGGGGATGAGCAGTTCTTC.

The DNA of the CDR3 is TGCAGTGCTGCGAAGGGACTAGCGGGGTACAATGAGCAGTTCTTC. Residues: CSAAKGLAGYNEQFF. The V and J genes are TRBV20-1 and TRBJ2-1; 13 bases map to TRBD2. Germline V CDR1 and CDR2: DFQATT, SNEGSKA (reference sequence). This CDR3 is 15 amino acids long. V was pared by 5 bases and J by 4 bases, with 5 bases of the junction left unmatched.

On this clonotype: Sequence at one end of the junction differs from germline and may be a read error. V and J are TRBV27 and TRBJ2-2; TRBD2 aligns across 13 bases. This CDR3 region has 17 residues. CDR1 MNHEY and CDR2 SMNVEV come from the germline V gene (reference sequence). The CDR3 nucleotides are TGTGCTAGCAGTTTCGGGGGGGGACTAGCGGGATTCGGGGAGCTGTTTTTT. It codes for CASSFGGGLAGFGELFF.

This clonotype has a count of ten or more. The rearrangement uses TRBV27 and TRBJ2-7; no firm D call. The V end was cut by 7 bases, the J end by 3 bases, with 10 bases between. The CDR3 consists of 12 residues. Germline loops: CDR1 MNHEY, CDR2 SMNVEV (reference sequence). The CDR3 nucleotides read TGTGCCAGCACTAGACCAGACTACGAGCAGTACTTC. This codes for CASTRPDYEQYF.